This TCR beta chain was found in a study of T cell changes during pregnancy in multiple sclerosis. Measured with immunoSEQ multiplex PCR; TCRdb has only the in-frame clones, and not every one. The repertoire includes more than 55,000 clones, less than 95% of them detected once, and 3.6% sits in the top ten. CDR3 size: 17 residues. Germline V lookup: CDR1 SGHRS, CDR2 YFSETQ. With 2 bases clipped from V and 2 bases from J, the junction kept 7 bases outside the gene matches. This TCR came from a female donor in good health, enrolled as a control in a pregnancy study. This specimen consisted of peripheral blood, obtained after pregnancy. The V gene is TRBV5-1, the J gene TRBJ2-3; 11 bases line up with TRBD2. The CDR3 loop reads CASSFGLAGSFTDTQYF. CDR3 nucleotide sequence: TGCGCCAGCAGCTTTGGACTAGCGGGTAGCTTCACAGATACGCAGTATTTT.